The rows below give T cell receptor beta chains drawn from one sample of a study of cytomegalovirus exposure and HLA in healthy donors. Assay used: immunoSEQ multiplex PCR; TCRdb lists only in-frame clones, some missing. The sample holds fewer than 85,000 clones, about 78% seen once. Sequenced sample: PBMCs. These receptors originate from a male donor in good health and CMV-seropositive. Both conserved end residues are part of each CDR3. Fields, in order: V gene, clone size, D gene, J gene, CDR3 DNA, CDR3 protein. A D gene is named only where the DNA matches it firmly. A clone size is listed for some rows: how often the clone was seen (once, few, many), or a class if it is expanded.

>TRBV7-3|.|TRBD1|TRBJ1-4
TGTGCCAGCAGCCCCCGCCGGACAGGAAAAAATGAAAAACTGTTTTTT
CASSPRRTGKNEKLFF
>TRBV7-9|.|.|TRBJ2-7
TGTGCCAGCAGCTTAGGGAGGGAGCAGTACTTC
CASSLGREQYF
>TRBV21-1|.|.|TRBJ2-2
TGTGCCCGCAGCTTTCGGGGGGCGGTTGAGCTGTTTTTT
CARSFRGAVELFF
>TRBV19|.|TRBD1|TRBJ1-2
TGTGCCAGTAGTATCCTCATGGGACAGGGGAGAGTAAACTATGGCTACACCTTC
CASSILMGQGRVNYGYTF
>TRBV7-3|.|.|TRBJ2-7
TGTGCCAGCAGCTTAGATTATTCGGGGGAGCAGTACTTC
CASSLDYSGEQYF
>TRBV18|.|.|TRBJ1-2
TGTGCCAGCTCACCTGGTGAGGGACTTAACTATGGCTACACCTTC
CASSPGEGLNYGYTF
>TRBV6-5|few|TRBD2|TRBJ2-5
TGTGCCAGCAGCCAGCGGGAGGGAGGAGAGACCCAGTACTTC
CASSQREGGETQYF
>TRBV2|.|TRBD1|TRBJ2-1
TGTGCCAGCATGGGACAGGGCGATGAGCAGTTCTTC
CASMGQGDEQFF
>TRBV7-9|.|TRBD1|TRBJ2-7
TGTGCCAGCAGCCGAACAGGGGGTCCCTACGAGCAGTACTTC
CASSRTGGPYEQYF
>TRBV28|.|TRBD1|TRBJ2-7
TGTGCCAGCAGTCCAGGGGGTTCGGTGAAGTACGAGCAGTACTTC
CASSPGGSVKYEQYF
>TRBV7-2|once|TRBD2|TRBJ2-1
TGTGCCAGCAGCCCTAGCGGGAACTCCTACAATGAGCAGTTCTTC
CASSPSGNSYNEQFF
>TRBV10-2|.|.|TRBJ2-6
TGCGCCAGCAGTGGGGGCGGAGTTAGCTCTGGGGCCAACGTCCTGACTTTC
CASSGGGVSSGANVLTF
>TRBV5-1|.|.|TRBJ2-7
TGCGCCAGCAATCTATCCCCAGGGGCCGGACCCTACGAGCAGTACTTC
CASNLSPGAGPYEQYF
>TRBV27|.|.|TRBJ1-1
TGTGCCAGCATCGCGGGGACCAAGAACACTGAAGCTTTCTTT
CASIAGTKNTEAFF
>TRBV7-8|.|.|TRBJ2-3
TGTGCCAGCAGCGGAGACTTCACAGATACGCAGTATTTT
CASSGDFTDTQYF
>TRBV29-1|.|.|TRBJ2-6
TGCAGCGTTGAGAAGGACACTGATTCTGGGGCCAACGTCCTGACTTTC
CSVEKDTDSGANVLTF
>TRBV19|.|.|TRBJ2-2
TGTGCCAGTAGTGTGACAGACACCGGGGAGCTGTTTTTT
CASSVTDTGELFF
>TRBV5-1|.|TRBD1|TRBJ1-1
TGCGCCAGCAGCCAGGGGACAGGACCGAACACTGAAGCTTTCTTT
CASSQGTGPNTEAFF
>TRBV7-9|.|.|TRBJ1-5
TGTGCCAGCAGCTTAGCGGACAGTAAGGGGCCCCAGCATTTT
CASSLADSKGPQHF
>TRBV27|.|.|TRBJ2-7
TGTGCCAGCAGTTGGTCGGTCTCCTACGAGCAGTACTTC
CASSWSVSYEQYF
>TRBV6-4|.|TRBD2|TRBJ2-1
TGTGCCAGCAGCCTTTTAGCGGGGGGCTCCTACAATGAGCAGTTCTTC
CASSLLAGGSYNEQFF
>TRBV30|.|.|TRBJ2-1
TGTGCCTGGAGCGGGAACTCCTACAATGAGCAGTTCTTC
CAWSGNSYNEQFF
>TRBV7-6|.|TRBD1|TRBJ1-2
TGTGCCAGCAGCTTAGGGGGGGGACAGGGGAGTTATGGCTACACCTTC
CASSLGGGQGSYGYTF
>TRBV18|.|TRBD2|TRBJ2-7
TGTGCCAGCTCACTGACTAGCGGGAGGCCCGAGCAGTACTTC
CASSLTSGRPEQYF
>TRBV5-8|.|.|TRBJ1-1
TGTGCCAGCAGCTTTTGGGGGGTCACTGAAGCTTTCTTT
CASSFWGVTEAFF
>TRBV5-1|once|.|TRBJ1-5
TGCGCCAGCAGTTTACTCGGGGGAGCTCAGCCCCAGCATTTT
CASSLLGGAQPQHF
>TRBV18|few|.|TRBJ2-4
TGTGCCAGCTCACCACGAATCAGGGAGGACATTCAGTACTTC
CASSPRIREDIQYF
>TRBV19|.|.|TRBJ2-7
TGTGCCAGTAGTACCCAGGGGTTCGAGCAGTACTTC
CASSTQGFEQYF
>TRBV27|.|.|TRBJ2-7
TGTGCCAGCAGTTTCCAGGGCCCCTACGAGCAGTACTTC
CASSFQGPYEQYF
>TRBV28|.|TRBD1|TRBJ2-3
TGTGCCAGCAGCCCCGGGGACAGGGGAAGAGATACGCAGTATTTT
CASSPGDRGRDTQYF
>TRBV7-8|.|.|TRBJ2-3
TGTGCCAGCAGCCCTAGCCGACTCAGCGATACGCAGTATTTT
CASSPSRLSDTQYF
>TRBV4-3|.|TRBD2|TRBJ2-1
TGCGCCAGCACTCCGGGACTAGCGGGGTGTGAGCAGTTCTTC
CASTPGLAGCEQFF
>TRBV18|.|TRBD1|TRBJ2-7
TGTGCCAGCTCACCTCCGGGACAGGGATCCTACGAGCAGTACTTC
CASSPPGQGSYEQYF
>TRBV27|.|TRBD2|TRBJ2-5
TGTGCCAGCAGTTTCGTAGCGGGAGGGCCGGGAGAGACCCAGTACTTC
CASSFVAGGPGETQYF
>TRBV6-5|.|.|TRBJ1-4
TGTGCCAGCAGTCGGTACTCAGGGGTTGAAAAACTGTTTTTT
CASSRYSGVEKLFF
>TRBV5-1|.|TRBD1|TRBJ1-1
TGCGCCAGCAGCTTGGTGCCAGGGGGAGAAGCTTTCTTT
CASSLVPGGEAFF
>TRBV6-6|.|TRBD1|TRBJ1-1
TGTGCCAGCAGGCCCGGGACAGGCAAGAACACTGAAGCTTTCTTT
CASRPGTGKNTEAFF
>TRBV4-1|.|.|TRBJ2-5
TGCGCCAGCAGCCAAGTCAGGGCTAGTTCGGCGGAGACCCAGTACTTC
CASSQVRASSAETQYF
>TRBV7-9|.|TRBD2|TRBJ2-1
TGTGCCAGCAGCTTAGGGACTAGCGGGGGGCCCTACAATGAGCAGTTCTTC
CASSLGTSGGPYNEQFF
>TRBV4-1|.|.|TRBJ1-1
TGCGCCAGCAGCCAGGGGCGGGGGGGGAGGACTGAAGCTTTCTTT
CASSQGRGGRTEAFF
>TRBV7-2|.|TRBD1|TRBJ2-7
TGTGCCAGCAGCTTAAGGCCGGGACAGGACTACGAGCAGTACTTC
CASSLRPGQDYEQYF
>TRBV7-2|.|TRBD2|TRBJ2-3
TGTGCCAGCAGCGCCCCCCCCGGACTAGCGGGGGTAACCACAGATACGCAGTATTTT
CASSAPPGLAGVTTDTQYF
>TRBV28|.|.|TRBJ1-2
TGTGCCAGCAGTTCACCGGGGGACTATGGCTACACCTTC
CASSSPGDYGYTF
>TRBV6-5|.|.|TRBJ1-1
TGTGCCAGCAGTTACCTCCGGGATTCAGAAGCTTTCTTT
CASSYLRDSEAFF
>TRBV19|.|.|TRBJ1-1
TGTGCCAGTAGTAAGGACGACGACTATATCCACACTGAAGCTTTCTTT
CASSKDDDYIHTEAFF
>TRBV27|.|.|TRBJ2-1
TGTGCCAGCAGTTTGTCGTCCGTCGAAAGGCAGGGTGGGGTCTTC
CASSLSSVERQGGVF
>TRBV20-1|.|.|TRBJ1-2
TGCAGTGCTATTCTCGCTCCGGTTAACACCTTC
CSAILAPVNTF
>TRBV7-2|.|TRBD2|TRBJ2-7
TGTGCCAGCAGCCCTGGTGGGGCGGGAGGTTACGAGCAGTACTTC
CASSPGGAGGYEQYF
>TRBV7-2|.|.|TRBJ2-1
TGTGCCAGCAGCTTATTAATGACGGGAGACGGCAATGAGCAGTTCTTC
CASSLLMTGDGNEQFF
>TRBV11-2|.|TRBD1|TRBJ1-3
TGTGCCAGCAGGTTTCCGGGACAGGGTCCTCCTGGAAACACCATATATTTT
CASRFPGQGPPGNTIYF
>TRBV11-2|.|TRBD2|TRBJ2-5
TGTGCCAGCAGCTGGGGAGGAGCGGGGGGGGGCGACCAGTACTTC
CASSWGGAGGGDQYF
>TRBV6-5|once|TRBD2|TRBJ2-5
TGTGCCAGCAGTTACCCGGGCGGGGGGCAAGAGACCCAGTACTTC
CASSYPGGGQETQYF
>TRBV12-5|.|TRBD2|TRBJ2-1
TGTGCTAGTGGCCCTACTAGCGGGAGAAATAATGAGCAGTTCTTC
CASGPTSGRNNEQFF
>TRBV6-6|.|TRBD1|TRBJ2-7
TGTGCCAGCAGGACTACGGGGGACAGGGGGCGCGAGCAGTACTTC
CASRTTGDRGREQYF